This T cell receptor (beta chain) was observed in a study of T-cell memory formation after mild COVID-19. Study-wide findings and caveats: There were some responding clones in pre-infection memory, which suggested that cross-reactive memory had joined. Mainly in CM and EM were contracting CD4+ clones; CD8+ were in EMRA. Contracting clones from day 15 to 85 had balanced CD4/CD8; later expanders favoured CD4+.

The CDR3 sequence is 15 residues long. V shed 6 bases, J shed 8 bases, and the junction held 9 bases outside the gene matches. TCR alpha and TCR beta cDNA libraries with sample barcodes and UMIs came from 5'RACE using constant-segment primers. TCRdb used MiXCR to reprocess the 5' RACE reads, holding one entry per CDR3 protein. This table has 250,000 to 350,000 distinct CDR3 sequences, roughly a fifth appearing once. This clonotype was counted ten times or more. Its cognate antigen is unknown. The sample was PBMCs or a T cell subset sorted from them (not recorded which). The TCR sequence derives from a man between 18 and 35 years old who had mild COVID-19 (a few samples of this study predate the infection). Cell type and time point are not known. The chain has TRBV12-3 or TRBV12-4 and TRBJ2-1; TRBD1 matches at 11 bases. The CDR3 sequence is CASSPGTGGSYEQFF. CDR3 nucleotides: TGTGCCAGCAGCCCCGGGACAGGGGGTAGCTATGAGCAGTTCTTC.